This T cell receptor (beta chain) comes out of a study of blood T cell repertoires in COVID-19. Study as a whole: Specimens from acute and convalescent COVID-19 originated in the United States, Italy and Spain. The cDNA or gDNA used as material had been derived from T cells, B-cell-depleted T cells, or PBMCs.

CDR3 length: 15 amino acids. Germline-derived CDR1 and CDR2 are LNHNV and YYDKDF (reference sequence). The ends lost 0 bases at V and 1 base at J; junction bases unmatched: 2. Repertoires were generated with immunoSEQ multiplex PCR, while TCRdb's copy carries only in-frame clones and drops some. This sample has over 150,000 clones, with roughly 87% found just once. The chain joins TRBV15 to TRBJ1-1; 7 nucleotides align to TRBD1. The clonotype was recovered from a woman aged 60-70 years who had recovered from COVID-19. Sample: peripheral blood. Here the CDR3 reads CATSREGTANTEAFF. The CDR3 nucleotides read TGTGCCACCAGCAGAGAAGGGACAGCGAACACTGAAGCTTTCTTT.